The next 17 T cell receptor beta chains were all read from a single sample in a study of T cell responses to AZD1222 COVID-19 vaccine. TCRdb's table, derived via immunoSEQ multiplex PCR, lists solely in-frame clones and lacks some. The data show some 150,000 clones, with less than 95% seen just once and roughly 3.1% held by the top ten. This sample comprised peripheral blood, obtained on day 0 of AZD1222 vaccination. These TCRs come from an adult in good health.

This chain connects TRBV19 to TRBJ1-2; a weak D match, TRBD1 (6 bases). Per the germline V gene, CDR1 is LNHDA and CDR2 is SQIVND (reference sequence). The CDR3 totals 15 residues. The V end was cut by 4 bases, the J end by 2 bases, with 14 bases between. The CDR3 region is CASSKGGVANYGYTF. The CDR3 DNA is TGTGCCAGTAGTAAAGGGGGGGTGGCCAACTATGGCTACACCTTC.

This chain joins TRBV19 and TRBJ2-5; D uncertain. CDR1 is LNHDA, CDR2 SQIVND, per germline (reference sequence). This CDR3 comprises 14 residues. Trimming removed 2 bases from V and 5 bases from J, with 12 bases in between. As DNA, the CDR3 is TGTGCCAGTAGTATAAGTTTCGTGGGGGAGACCCAGTACTTC. Encoded protein: CASSISFVGETQYF.

The rearrangement links TRBV7-7 to TRBJ2-3, with 14 bases aligning to TRBD2. The V gene's germline CDR1 is SSHAT and CDR2 FNYEAQ (reference sequence). The CDR3 has 18 amino acids. The V segment lost 5 bases and the J segment 2 bases; nucleotides outside the gene matches: 9. The CDR3 DNA reads as TGTGCCAGCAGCCCACCCGGACTAGCGGGAGGAATCACAGATACGCAGTATTTT. Amino acids: CASSPPGLAGGITDTQYF.

CDR3 sequence: CRPGLATYNEQFF. CDR3 DNA: TGTCGACCGGGACTAGCGACCTACAATGAGCAGTTCTTC. The gene calls are TRBV19 and TRBJ2-1, with 10 bases that match TRBD2. The CDR3 sequence is 13 residues long. The germline CDR1 and CDR2 sequences are LNHDA and SQIVND (reference sequence). The full variable domain, in which reference TRBV19 and TRBJ2-1 provide the parts outside the CDR3, is DGGITQSPKYLFRKEGQNVTLSCEQNLNHDAMYWYRQDPGQGLRLIYYSQIVNDFQKGDIAEGYSVSREKKESFPLTVTSAQKNPTAFYLCRPGLATYNEQFFGPGTRLTVL.

This chain links TRBV10-3 with TRBJ2-7, with unresolved D. Germline values: CDR1 ENHRY, CDR2 SYGVKD. CDR3 size: 13 residues. The ends were cut back, 2 bases at V and 0 bases at J, with 5 bases in the middle. The CDR3 protein is CAISEGISYEQYF. DNA for the CDR3: TGTGCCATCAGTGAGGGTATCTCCTACGAGCAGTACTTC.

CDR3 DNA: TGTGCCATCAGTGACCCGGCCAGGGCTGCGAACACTGAAGCTTTCTTT. This encodes CAISDPARAANTEAFF. The rearrangement joins TRBV10-3 to TRBJ1-1, with TRBD1 as a possible D gene (5 bases). Germline lookup yields CDR1 ENHRY and CDR2 SYGVKD. Trimming took off 3 bases at V and 1 base at J, with 15 bases between the two ends. CDR3 length: 16 residues.

The chain uses TRBV7-8 and TRBJ1-1; the D is unclear. This CDR3 region has 14 residues. Germline CDR1 is SGHVS and CDR2 is FQNEAQ. The V end was cut by 5 bases, the J end by 1 base, with 11 bases between. Here the CDR3 reads CASSLGMRNTEAFF. CDR3 nucleotides: TGTGCCAGCAGCCTGGGAATGAGGAACACTGAAGCTTTCTTT.

This chain joins TRBV20-1 and TRBJ1-2; TRBD1 agrees at 8 bases. Germline CDR1 is DFQATT and CDR2 is SNEGSKA (reference sequence). There are 11 residues in the CDR3. V was clipped by 5 bases and J by 8 bases; unmatched bases: 4. Here the CDR3 reads CSAVHRGGYTF. Here the CDR3 DNA reads TGCAGTGCTGTCCACAGGGGGGGCTACACCTTC.

Note on this clone: Other DNA sequences from this sample encode an identical CDR3 as well. The chain has TRBV5-1 and TRBJ2-5; D unresolved. The CDR3 sequence is 13 residues long. V lost 4 bases, J lost 2 bases, and 9 bases lay in between. CDR1 and CDR2 from the germline V gene are SGHRS and YFSETQ. This CDR3 reads CASSLLSQETQYF. CDR3 in DNA: TGCGCCAGCAGCCTACTATCTCAAGAGACCCAGTACTTC.

This clone appeared once. The chain joins TRBV4-1 to TRBJ2-3; D gene unclear. This CDR3 has 12 residues. CDR1 is MGHRA, CDR2 YSYEKL, per germline. V lost 6 bases, J lost 6 bases, and 10 bases lay in between. CDR3 DNA sequence: TGCGCCAGCAGTCGAAATGGCGATACGCAGTATTTT. It specifies CASSRNGDTQYF.

This chain connects TRBV28 to TRBJ1-3; D remains ambiguous. The CDR3 loop spans 15 amino acids. Germline-derived CDR1 and CDR2 are MDHEN and SYDVKM. V was cut by 1 base and J by 0 bases, with 7 bases left in between. The CDR3 sequence is CASSLSTPSGNTIYF. In DNA, the CDR3 is TGTGCCAGCAGTTTATCTACCCCCTCTGGAAACACCATATATTTT. The variable domain in full, with the rest retrieved from reference TRBV28 and TRBJ1-3, is DVKVTQSSRYLVKRTGEKVFLECVQDMDHENMFWYRQDPGLGLRLIYFSYDVKMKEKGDIPEGYSVSREKKERFSLILESASTNQTSMYLCASSLSTPSGNTIYFGEGSWLTVV.

The chain is built from TRBV7-2 and TRBJ2-7; 8 positions agree with TRBD2. Trimming at V came to 2 bases and at J to 1 base, leaving 4 bases not matched to a gene. CDR3 length: 15 residues. Per the germline V gene, CDR1 is SGHTA and CDR2 is FQGNSA. This CDR3 is CASSLSGGLSYEQYF. CDR3 bases: TGTGCCAGCAGCTTATCGGGGGGGCTGTCCTACGAGCAGTACTTC.

The J gene is TRBJ2-4, the V gene TRBV3-1 (or the pseudogene TRBV3-2); no reliable D call. Between the trimmed V and J ends, which lost 2 bases and 8 bases, there was a span of 10 bases. The CDR3 contains 13 residues. CDR1 is LGHDT, CDR2 YNNKEL, per germline (reference sequence). DNA for the CDR3: TGTGCCAGCAGCCAAAGACAAATTGACATTCAGTACTTC. Encoded protein: CASSQRQIDIQYF.

V usage is TRBV11-3 and J usage is TRBJ2-7, with D possibly TRBD1 on 6 matching bases. The ends were cut back, 3 bases at V and 3 bases at J, with 12 bases in the middle. The CDR3 is 14 amino acids. From germline, CDR1 is SGHNT and CDR2 YENEEA. CDR3 in amino acids: CASSFQQGIYEQYF. For the CDR3, the DNA is TGTGCCAGCAGCTTTCAACAGGGAATCTACGAGCAGTACTTC.

The chain uses TRBV7-2 and TRBJ2-1; D is possibly TRBD2 (7 bases). Trimming removed 5 bases at V and 7 bases at J, with 18 bases between. Germline V gene sequence: CDR1 SGHTA, CDR2 FQGNSA. CDR3 size: 15 residues. CDR3 in amino acids: CASSALGAGANEQFF. The CDR3 DNA is TGTGCCAGCAGCGCCCTGGGGGCGGGAGCGAATGAGCAGTTCTTC.

The V and J genes are TRBV30 and TRBJ1-6; D perhaps matches TRBD1 (5 bases). CDR3 length: 16 residues. Trimming took 5 bases from V and 7 from J, leaving 21 bases between them. The germline V gene has CDR1 GTSNPN and CDR2 SVGIG (reference sequence). CDR3 in DNA: TGTGCCTGGGCAGTCGGGCCAGGGTTGGGAAATTCACCCCTCCACTTT. Residues: CAWAVGPGLGNSPLHF.

The chain joins TRBV7-9 to TRBJ1-6, with D possibly TRBD1 on 5 matching bases. V was shortened by 6 bases and J by 4 bases, with 13 bases between the two germline ends. The length of the CDR3 is 15 residues. CDR1 is SEHNR, CDR2 FQNEAQ, per germline (reference sequence). The CDR3 bases are TGTGCCAGCAGAGCGAAGGACAAGTATAATTCACCCCTCCACTTT. Amino acids: CASRAKDKYNSPLHF. Full variable domain (outside the CDR3, taken from reference TRBV7-9 and TRBJ1-6): DTGVSQNPRHKITKRGQNVTFRCDPISEHNRLYWYRQTLGQGPEFLTYFQNEAQLEKSRLLSDRFSAERPKGSFSTLEIQRTEQGDSAMYLCASRAKDKYNSPLHFGNGTRLTVT.